The entry that follows covers one T cell receptor (beta chain) sequence. The antigen is unknown. Sequenced by immunoSEQ multiplex PCR; TCRdb stores in-frame clones only, minus some. The table includes approximately 240,000 clones, about 93% detected once. The data were obtained in a study of cytomegalovirus exposure and HLA in healthy donors. General observations from the study: In vitro testing confirmed a few CMV-associated chains as specific for CMV antigens.

Germline CDR1 reads SGHAT; CDR2 reads FQNNGV. The germline V and J ends were trimmed by 6 bases and 2 bases, with 11 bases remaining between them. The length of the CDR3 is 13 residues. This chain connects TRBV11-2 to TRBJ2-7, with no clear D. The specimen sequenced was PBMCs. The clonotype was recovered from a woman aged 18-29 years in good health and CMV-seronegative. CDR3 protein: CASRSGSPYEQYF. Written as DNA, the CDR3 is TGTGCCAGCAGGTCCGGGTCCCCCTACGAGCAGTACTTC. Full variable domain (rest looked up from reference TRBV11-2 and TRBJ2-7): EAGVAQSPRYKIIEKRQSVAFWCNPISGHATLYWYQQILGQGPKLLIQFQNNGVVDDSQLPKDRFSAERLKGVDSTLKIQPAKLEDSAVYLCASRSGSPYEQYFGPGTRLTVT.